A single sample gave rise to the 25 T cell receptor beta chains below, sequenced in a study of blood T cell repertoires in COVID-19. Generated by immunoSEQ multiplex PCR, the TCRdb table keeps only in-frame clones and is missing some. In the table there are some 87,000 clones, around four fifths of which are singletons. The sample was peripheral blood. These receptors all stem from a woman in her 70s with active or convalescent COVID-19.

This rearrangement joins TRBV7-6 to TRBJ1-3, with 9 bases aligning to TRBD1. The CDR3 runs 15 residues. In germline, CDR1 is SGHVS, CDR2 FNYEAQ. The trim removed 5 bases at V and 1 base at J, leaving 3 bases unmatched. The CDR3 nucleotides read TGTGCCAGCAGCCTGACAGGGGGTTCTGGAAACACCATATATTTT. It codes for CASSLTGGSGNTIYF.

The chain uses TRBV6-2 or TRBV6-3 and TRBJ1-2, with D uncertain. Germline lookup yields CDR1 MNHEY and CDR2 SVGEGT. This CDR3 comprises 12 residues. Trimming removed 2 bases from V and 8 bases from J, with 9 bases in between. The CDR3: CASSYTGGGYTF. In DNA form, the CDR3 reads TGTGCCAGCAGTTACACGGGTGGCGGCTACACCTTC.

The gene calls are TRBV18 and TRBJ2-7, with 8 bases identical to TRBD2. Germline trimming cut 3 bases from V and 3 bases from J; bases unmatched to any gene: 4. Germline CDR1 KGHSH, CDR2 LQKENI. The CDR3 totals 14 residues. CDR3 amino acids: CASSPGTSGYEQYF. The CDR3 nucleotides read TGTGCCAGCTCACCCGGAACTAGCGGCTACGAGCAGTACTTC.

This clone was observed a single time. The CDR3 loop is CASSTRQPNYGYTF. The CDR3 region has the DNA TGTGCCAGCAGCACCAGACAGCCTAACTATGGCTACACCTTC. The rearrangement links TRBV5-4 to TRBJ1-2, with a tentative D call TRBD1 (5 bases). CDR3 length: 14 amino acids. The V gene's germline CDR1 is SGHNT and CDR2 YYREEE (reference sequence). V dropped 4 bases and J dropped 0 bases, with 10 bases sitting between them.

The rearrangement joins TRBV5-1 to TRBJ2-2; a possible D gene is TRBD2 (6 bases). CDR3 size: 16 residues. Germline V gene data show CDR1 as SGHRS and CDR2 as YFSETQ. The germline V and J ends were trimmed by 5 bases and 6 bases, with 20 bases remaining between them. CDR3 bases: TGCGCCAGCAGTCCCACCGGGACTTCAGTCGCCGGGGAGCTGTTTTTT. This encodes CASSPTGTSVAGELFF.

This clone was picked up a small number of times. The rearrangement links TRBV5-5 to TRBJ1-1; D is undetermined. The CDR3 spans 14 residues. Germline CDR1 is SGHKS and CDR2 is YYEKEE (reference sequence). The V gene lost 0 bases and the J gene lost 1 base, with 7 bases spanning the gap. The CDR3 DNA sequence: TGTGCCAGCAGCTTGGGACACCCGAACACTGAAGCTTTCTTT. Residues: CASSLGHPNTEAFF.

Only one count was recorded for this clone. CDR3 amino acids: CATRNRGHSYEQYF. CDR3 DNA: TGTGCCACCCGAAACAGGGGCCACTCCTACGAGCAGTACTTC. V usage is TRBV15 and J usage is TRBJ2-7, with 7 bases aligning to TRBD1. The CDR3 sequence is 14 residues long. J lost 0 bases, V lost 8 bases, and 7 bases had no gene match. Per germline, CDR1 LNHNV and CDR2 YYDKDF (reference sequence). The variable domain in full, completed from reference TRBV15 and TRBJ2-7, reads DAMVIQNPRYQVTQFGKPVTLSCSQTLNHNVMYWYQQKSSQAPKLLFHYYDKDFNNEADTPDNFQSRRPNTSFCFLDIRSPGLGDTAMYLCATRNRGHSYEQYFGPGTRLTVT.

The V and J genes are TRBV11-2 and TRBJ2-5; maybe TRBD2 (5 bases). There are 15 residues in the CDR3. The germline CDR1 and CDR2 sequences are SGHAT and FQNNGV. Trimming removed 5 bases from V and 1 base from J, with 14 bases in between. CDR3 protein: CASSNLRGIQETQYF. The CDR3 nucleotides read TGTGCCAGCAGCAACCTACGGGGAATCCAAGAGACCCAGTACTTC.

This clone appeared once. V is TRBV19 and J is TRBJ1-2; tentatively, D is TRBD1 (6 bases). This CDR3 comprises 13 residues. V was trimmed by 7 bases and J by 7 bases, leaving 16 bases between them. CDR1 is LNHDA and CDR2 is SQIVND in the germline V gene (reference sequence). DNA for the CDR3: TGTGCCAGTAACGGGCGACAGGAGGCTGGCTACACCTTC. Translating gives CASNGRQEAGYTF.

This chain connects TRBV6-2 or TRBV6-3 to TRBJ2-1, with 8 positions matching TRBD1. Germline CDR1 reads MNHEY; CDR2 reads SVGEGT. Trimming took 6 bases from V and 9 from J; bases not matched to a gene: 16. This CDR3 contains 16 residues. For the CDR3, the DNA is TGTGCCAGCAGCCGCTACCCGGGACAGGTTGATGCTGAGCAGTTCTTC. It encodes CASSRYPGQVDAEQFF.

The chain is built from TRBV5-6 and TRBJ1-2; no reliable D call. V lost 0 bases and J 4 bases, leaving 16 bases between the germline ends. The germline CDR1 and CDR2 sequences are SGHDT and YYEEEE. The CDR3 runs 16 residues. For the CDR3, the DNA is TGTGCCAGCAGCTTGGCTTTGGCCCAAGACATCTATGGCTACACCTTC. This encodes CASSLALAQDIYGYTF.

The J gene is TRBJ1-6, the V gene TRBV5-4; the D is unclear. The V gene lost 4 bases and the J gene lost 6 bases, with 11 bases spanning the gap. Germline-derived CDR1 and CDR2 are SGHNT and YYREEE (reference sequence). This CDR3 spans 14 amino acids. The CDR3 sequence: CASSPGSSNSPLHF. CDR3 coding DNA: TGTGCCAGCAGCCCTGGTTCGAGTAATTCACCCCTCCACTTT.

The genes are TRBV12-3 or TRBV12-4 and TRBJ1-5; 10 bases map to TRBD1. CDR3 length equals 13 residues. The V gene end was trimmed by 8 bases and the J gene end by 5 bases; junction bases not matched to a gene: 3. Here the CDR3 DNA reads TGTGCCAGCTGCGGGACAGGGGATCAGCCCCAGCATTTT. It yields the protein CASCGTGDQPQHF.

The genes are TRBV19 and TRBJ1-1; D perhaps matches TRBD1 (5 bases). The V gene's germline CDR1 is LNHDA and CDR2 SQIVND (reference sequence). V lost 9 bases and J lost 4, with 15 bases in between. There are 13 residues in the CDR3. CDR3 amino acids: CASLSGRGTEAFF. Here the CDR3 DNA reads TGTGCCAGCCTCTCTGGGAGGGGCACTGAAGCTTTCTTT.

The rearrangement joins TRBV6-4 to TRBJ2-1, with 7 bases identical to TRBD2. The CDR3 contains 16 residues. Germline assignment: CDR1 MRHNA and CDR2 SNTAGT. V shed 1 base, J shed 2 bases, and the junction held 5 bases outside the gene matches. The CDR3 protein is CASSDWEGQPYNEQFF. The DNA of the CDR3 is TGTGCCAGCAGTGACTGGGAGGGGCAACCCTACAATGAGCAGTTCTTC.

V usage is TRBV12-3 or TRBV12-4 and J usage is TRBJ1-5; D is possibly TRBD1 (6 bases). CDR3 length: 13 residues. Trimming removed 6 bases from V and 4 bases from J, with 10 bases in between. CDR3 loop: CASRSTGNQPQHF. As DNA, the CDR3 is TGTGCCAGCAGATCAACAGGGAATCAGCCCCAGCATTTT.

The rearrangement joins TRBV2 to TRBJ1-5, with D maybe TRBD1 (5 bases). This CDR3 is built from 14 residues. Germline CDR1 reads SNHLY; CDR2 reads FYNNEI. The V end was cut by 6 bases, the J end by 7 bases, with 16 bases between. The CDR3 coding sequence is TGTGCCAGCAGGGACGGGGGAAGCGCCCAGCCCCAGCATTTT. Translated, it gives CASRDGGSAQPQHF.

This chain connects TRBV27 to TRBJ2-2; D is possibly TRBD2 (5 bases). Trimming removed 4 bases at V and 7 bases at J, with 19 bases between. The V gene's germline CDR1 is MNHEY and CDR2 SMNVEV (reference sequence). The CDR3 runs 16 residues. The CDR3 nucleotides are TGTGCCAGCAGTTATTCCGACTATGTGAAAGGCGGGGAGCTGTTTTTT. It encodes CASSYSDYVKGGELFF.

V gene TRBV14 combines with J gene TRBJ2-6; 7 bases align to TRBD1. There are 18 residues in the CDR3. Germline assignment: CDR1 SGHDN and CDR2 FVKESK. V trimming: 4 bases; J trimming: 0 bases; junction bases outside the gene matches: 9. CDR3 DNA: TGTGCCAGCAGCCCGCTACAGGGGATGATCTCTGGGGCCAACGTCCTGACTTTC. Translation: CASSPLQGMISGANVLTF.

In nucleotides, the CDR3 is TGTGCCAGCAGCTTTGCCGGAAATGGAGAAACTGAAGCTTTCTTT. Translated: CASSFAGNGETEAFF. This chain connects TRBV5-6 to TRBJ1-1, with no clear D. V dropped 2 bases and J dropped 5 bases, with 16 bases sitting between them. The CDR3 covers 15 residues. CDR1 is SGHDT and CDR2 is YYEEEE in the germline V gene.

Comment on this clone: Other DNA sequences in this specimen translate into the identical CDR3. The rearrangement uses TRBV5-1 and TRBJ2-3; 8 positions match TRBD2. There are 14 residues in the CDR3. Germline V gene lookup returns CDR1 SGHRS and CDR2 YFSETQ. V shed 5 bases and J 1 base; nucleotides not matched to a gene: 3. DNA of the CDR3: TGCGCCAGCAGTAGTAGCGGGGGCACAGATACGCAGTATTTT. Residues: CASSSSGGTDTQYF.

The CDR3 DNA reads as TGTGCCAGCAGCTTGCATCAAATTGGGAGTACAGATACGCAGTATTTT. Its protein is CASSLHQIGSTDTQYF. V is TRBV7-9 and J is TRBJ2-3; weak D call: TRBD2 (5 bases). Germline lookup yields CDR1 SEHNR and CDR2 FQNEAQ (reference sequence). The CDR3 is made up of 16 amino acids. Trimming shortened V by 3 bases and J by 3 bases, and 16 bases separated the two germline ends.

CDR3 amino acids: CASSHRTGQETQYF. In nucleotides, the CDR3 is TGCGCCAGCAGCCATAGGACAGGGCAAGAGACCCAGTACTTC. V gene TRBV4-1 combines with J gene TRBJ2-5; TRBD1 agrees at 8 bases. Germline V lookup: CDR1 MGHRA, CDR2 YSYEKL. The CDR3 has 14 amino acids. With 3 bases clipped from V and 2 bases from J, the junction kept 2 bases outside the gene matches.

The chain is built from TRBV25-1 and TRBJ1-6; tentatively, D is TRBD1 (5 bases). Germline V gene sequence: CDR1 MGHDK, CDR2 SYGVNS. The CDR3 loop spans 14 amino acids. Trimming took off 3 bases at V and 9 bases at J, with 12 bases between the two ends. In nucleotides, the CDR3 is TGTGCCAGCAGTGACCTAACGACAGTTTCACCCCTCCACTTT. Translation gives CASSDLTTVSPLHF.

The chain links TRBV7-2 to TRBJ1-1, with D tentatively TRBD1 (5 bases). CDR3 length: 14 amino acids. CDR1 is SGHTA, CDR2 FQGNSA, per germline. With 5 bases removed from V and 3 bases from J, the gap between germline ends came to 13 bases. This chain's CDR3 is CASSQGAAYTEAFF. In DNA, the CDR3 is TGTGCCAGCAGCCAAGGGGCCGCTTACACTGAAGCTTTCTTT.